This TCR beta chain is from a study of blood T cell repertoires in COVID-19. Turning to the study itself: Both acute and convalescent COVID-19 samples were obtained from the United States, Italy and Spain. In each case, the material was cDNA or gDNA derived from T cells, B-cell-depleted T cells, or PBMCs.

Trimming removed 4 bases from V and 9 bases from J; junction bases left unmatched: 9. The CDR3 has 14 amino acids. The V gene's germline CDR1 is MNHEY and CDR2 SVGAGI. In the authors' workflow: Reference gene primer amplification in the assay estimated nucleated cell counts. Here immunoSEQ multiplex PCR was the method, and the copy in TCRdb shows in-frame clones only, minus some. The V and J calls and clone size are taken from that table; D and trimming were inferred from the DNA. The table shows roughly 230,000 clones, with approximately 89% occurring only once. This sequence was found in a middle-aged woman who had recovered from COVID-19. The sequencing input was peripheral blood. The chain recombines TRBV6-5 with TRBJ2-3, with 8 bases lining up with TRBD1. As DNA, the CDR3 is TGTGCCAGCAGTTCGACAGGGGCTGGGGTCACGCAGTATTTT. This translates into CASSSTGAGVTQYF.